These 8 T cell receptor beta chains originate from one sample sequenced in a study of memory CD4+ T cells and cytomegalovirus serostatus. Data came from immunoSEQ multiplex PCR; TCRdb stores just in-frame clones and leaves some out. This table has roughly 60,000 clones, approximately 78% appearing once. Single viable CD3+CD4+CD8-CD45RO+ cells were sorted as the memory CD4+ T cells. Sequenced input: memory CD4+ T cells from blood. The receptor source for this set is an adult in good health and CMV-seronegative.

This clone has only one observation. CDR3 protein: CASSYADSGANVLTF. Here the CDR3 DNA reads TGTGCCAGCAGCTACGCGGACTCTGGGGCCAACGTCCTGACTTTC. The rearrangement links TRBV7-2 to TRBJ2-6; D not certain. There are 15 residues in the CDR3. Trimming stripped 4 bases from V and 0 bases from J, with 7 bases between. In germline, CDR1 is SGHTA, CDR2 FQGNSA.

The chain carries TRBV18 and TRBJ2-3, with TRBD2 matching 9 bases. This CDR3 is 16 amino acids long. V lost 5 bases to trimming and J lost 3 bases; unmatched junction nucleotides: 9. CDR1 is KGHSH and CDR2 is LQKENI in the germline V gene. CDR3 nucleotide sequence: TGTGCCAGCTCAATTCGTAGCGGGAGCGGGACAGATACGCAGTATTTT. It translates to CASSIRSGSGTDTQYF.

The V gene is TRBV7-3, the J gene TRBJ2-3, with no clear D. In germline, CDR1 is SGHTA, CDR2 FQGTGA. The CDR3 runs 15 residues. The ends were cut back, 2 bases at V and 1 base at J, with 10 bases in the middle. The DNA for the CDR3 is TGTGCCAGCAGCTTATCCGGACCGGGCACAGATACGCAGTATTTT. The encoded protein is CASSLSGPGTDTQYF. Together with reference TRBV7-3 and TRBJ2-3, the CDR3 gives the full variable domain: GAGVSQTPSNKVTEKGKYVELRCDPISGHTALYWYRQSLGQGPEFLIYFQGTGAADDSGLPNDRFFAVRPEGSVSTLKIQRTERGDSAVYLCASSLSGPGTDTQYFGPGTRLTVL.

The genes are TRBV11-2 and TRBJ2-1, with a weak D call TRBD1 (6 bases). V lost 5 bases to trimming and J lost 7 bases, with 15 bases between them. Germline lookup yields CDR1 SGHAT and CDR2 FQNNGV. CDR3 length: 14 residues. The CDR3 loop reads CASSKDSPQNEQFF. In nucleotides, the CDR3 is TGTGCCAGCAGCAAGGACAGCCCCCAAAATGAGCAGTTCTTC. Full variable domain (rest looked up from reference TRBV11-2 and TRBJ2-1): EAGVAQSPRYKIIEKRQSVAFWCNPISGHATLYWYQQILGQGPKLLIQFQNNGVVDDSQLPKDRFSAERLKGVDSTLKIQPAKLEDSAVYLCASSKDSPQNEQFFGPGTRLTVL.

The chain links TRBV7-9 to TRBJ1-2; 8 bases agree with TRBD1. After removal of 2 bases from V and 7 bases from J, the junction contained 3 bases not matched to a gene. The germline CDR1 and CDR2 sequences are SEHNR and FQNEAQ (reference sequence). CDR3 size: 13 residues. In DNA, the CDR3 is TGTGCCAGCAGCTTATCAGGGACAGGTGGCTACACCTTC. This sequence encodes CASSLSGTGGYTF.

This chain connects TRBV27 to TRBJ2-1; no clear D. Trimming stripped 0 bases from V and 5 bases from J, with 8 bases between. CDR3 length equals 14 residues. Germline-derived CDR1 and CDR2 are MNHEY and SMNVEV (reference sequence). The CDR3 protein is CASSLSRLDNEQFF. In nucleotides, the CDR3 is TGTGCCAGCAGTTTATCGAGGCTAGACAATGAGCAGTTCTTC.

The V and J genes are TRBV6-1 and TRBJ1-2; D is perhaps TRBD1 (6 bases). Germline V CDR1 and CDR2: MNHNS, SASEGT. There are 12 residues in the CDR3. V was pared by 2 bases and J by 6 bases, with 7 bases between. CDR3 region: CASSESGDGYTF. CDR3 nucleotide sequence: TGTGCCAGCAGTGAATCAGGGGATGGCTACACCTTC.

V usage is TRBV2 and J usage is TRBJ1-1; no clear D gene. The V gene's germline CDR1 is SNHLY and CDR2 FYNNEI. V was trimmed by 7 bases and J by 3 bases, leaving 6 bases between them. CDR3 length: 11 residues. CDR3 sequence: CASNLDTEAFF. CDR3 nucleotides: TGTGCCAGCAACCTCGACACTGAAGCTTTCTTT.